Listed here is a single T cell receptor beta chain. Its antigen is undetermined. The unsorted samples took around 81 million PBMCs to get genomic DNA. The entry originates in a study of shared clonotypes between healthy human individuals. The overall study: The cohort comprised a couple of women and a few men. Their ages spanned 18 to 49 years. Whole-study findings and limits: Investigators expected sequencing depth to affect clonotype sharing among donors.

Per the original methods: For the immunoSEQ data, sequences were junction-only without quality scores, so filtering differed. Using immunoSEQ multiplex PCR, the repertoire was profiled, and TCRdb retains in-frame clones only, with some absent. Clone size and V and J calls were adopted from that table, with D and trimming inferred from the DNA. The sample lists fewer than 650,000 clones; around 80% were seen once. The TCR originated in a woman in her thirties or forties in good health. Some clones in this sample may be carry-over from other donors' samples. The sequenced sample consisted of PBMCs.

The CDR3 sequence is CASSPPRGRAGDGEQFF. In nucleotides, the CDR3 is TGTGCCAGCAGCCCCCCACGGGGCCGAGCGGGAGACGGTGAGCAGTTCTTC. The chain is built from TRBV9 and TRBJ2-1, with TRBD2 matching 8 bases. The CDR3 sequence is 17 residues long. Looked up from germline, CDR1 is SGDLS and CDR2 is YYNGEE. J was trimmed by 9 bases and V by 4 bases; bases with no gene match: 18. Drawing the rest from reference TRBV9 and TRBJ2-1, the complete variable domain is DSGVTQTPKHLITATGQRVTLRCSPRSGDLSVYWYQQSLDQGLQFLIQYYNGEERAKGNILERFSAQQFPDLHSELNLSSLELGDSALYFCASSPPRGRAGDGEQFFGPGTRLTVL.